This TCR beta chain was documented in a study of cytomegalovirus exposure and HLA in healthy donors. The germline V gene has CDR1 SGHNT and CDR2 YYREEE (reference sequence). J gave up 8 bases and V 4 bases, and 8 bases lay outside the gene matches. The CDR3 sequence is 13 residues long. Using immunoSEQ multiplex PCR, the repertoire was profiled, and TCRdb retains in-frame clones only, with some absent. The sample includes about 110,000 clones, 70% to 85% of them seen just once. Findings of the study overall: The investigators catalogued under 200 TCR beta chains as cytomegalovirus-associated. Many donors carried some public TCRs, although rarity characterized most TCR sequences. Per published reports, the classifier diagnosed cytomegalovirus status with high specificity and sensitivity.

Concerning this clone itself: Its specificity is not known.

This sequence joins TRBV5-4 and TRBJ1-1; 7 nucleotides agree with TRBD1. The specimen was PBMCs. The sequence came from a woman younger than 35 in good health and CMV-seronegative. The CDR3 DNA reads TGTGCCAGCAGCCCTGACAGGGAGTTAGAAGCTTTCTTT. This gives the protein CASSPDRELEAFF.